The 23 T cell receptor beta chains given below trace back to one sample, sequenced in a study of shared clonotypes between healthy human individuals. Sequencing was performed with immunoSEQ multiplex PCR; in TCRdb, only in-frame clones are kept and a portion is missing. The data hold roughly 2 million clones, with roughly 94% observed a single time. The specimen was naive CD4+ T cells sorted from blood. Subset here: CD45RA+ positively selected. Receptors originate from a man in his late teens or twenties in good health.

This rearrangement joins TRBV10-3 to TRBJ2-3; a possible D gene is TRBD1 (6 bases). The CDR3 length is 15 residues. Per the germline V gene, CDR1 is ENHRY and CDR2 is SYGVKD. V was pared by 10 bases and J by 4 bases, with 21 bases between. CDR3 nucleotide sequence: TGTGCCACCCGAAACAGGGTTGATGGGGCAGATACGCAGTATTTT. It specifies CATRNRVDGADTQYF.

This sequence joins TRBV6-5 and TRBJ1-6; unclear D gene. Germline CDR1 reads MNHEY; CDR2 reads SVGAGI. V was trimmed by 5 bases and J by 10 bases, leaving 9 bases between them. This CDR3 region has 12 residues. This chain's CDR3 is CASSRHGSPLHF. The CDR3 coding sequence is TGTGCCAGCAGTAGACATGGCTCACCCCTCCACTTT.

The CDR3 DNA follows: TGCGCCAGCAGCTCTGAGGGGCTCTATGGCTACACCTTC. Translation: CASSSEGLYGYTF. The rearrangement links TRBV5-1 to TRBJ1-2; D possibly corresponds to TRBD1 (5 bases). Trimming took 3 bases from V and 4 from J, leaving 10 bases between them. The CDR3 spans 13 residues. In germline, CDR1 is SGHRS, CDR2 YFSETQ.

This clone was counted once. V and J are TRBV4-2 and TRBJ2-5, with 9 positions matching TRBD2. Germline V gives CDR1 LGHNA, CDR2 YNFKEQ. The CDR3 extends over 13 amino acids. Losses at the gene ends were 4 bases for V and 4 bases for J; bases not matched to a gene: 1. CDR3 protein: CASSLTSGETQYF. The CDR3 bases are TGTGCCAGCAGCCTGACTAGCGGAGAGACCCAGTACTTC.

The CDR3 sequence is CASSPGDASPLHF. CDR3 coding DNA: TGTGCCAGCTCACCAGGGGACGCTTCACCCCTCCACTTT. The V call is TRBV18, the J call TRBJ1-6; weak D call: TRBD1 (5 bases). CDR1 is KGHSH, CDR2 LQKENI, per germline. The length of the CDR3 is 13 residues. The V end was cut by 2 bases, the J end by 9 bases, with 8 bases between.

CDR3: CASSLEAFYGYTF. The CDR3 DNA follows: TGCGCCAGCAGCTTGGAAGCCTTCTATGGCTACACCTTC. The chain is built from TRBV5-1 and TRBJ1-2; D unclear. The CDR3 length is 13 residues. The germline CDR1 and CDR2 sequences are SGHRS and YFSETQ. V gave up 0 bases and J gave up 4 bases, with 7 bases separating them.

V is TRBV10-2 and J is TRBJ2-2; the D gene is possibly TRBD1 (5 bases). CDR3 length: 13 residues. Between the trimmed V and J ends, which lost 8 bases and 3 bases, there was a span of 10 bases. Germline V lookup: CDR1 WSHSY, CDR2 SAAADI. The CDR3 DNA is TGCGCCAGCCGGCAGGGATACACCGGGGAGCTGTTTTTT. Amino acids: CASRQGYTGELFF.

This chain uses TRBV29-1 with TRBJ1-2, with D hard to call. Looked up from germline, CDR1 is SQVTM and CDR2 is ANQGSEA. The CDR3 consists of 15 residues. Between the trimmed V and J ends, which lost 4 bases and 4 bases, there was a span of 19 bases. The CDR3 bases are TGCAGCGTTGGGCCCCACATCCAGCGCGGCTATGGCTACACCTTC. Translated: CSVGPHIQRGYGYTF.

The chain uses TRBV18 and TRBJ1-1; 7 nucleotides match TRBD1. The germline V gene has CDR1 KGHSH and CDR2 LQKENI. V dropped 3 bases and J dropped 0; count of bases not matched to a gene: 4. The CDR3 length is 15 residues. The CDR3 sequence is CASSPTGQLNTEAFF. The CDR3 nucleotides are TGTGCCAGCTCACCTACGGGACAGCTGAACACTGAAGCTTTCTTT.

The CDR3 reads CASSLRDMRETQYF. CDR3 bases: TGTGCCAGCAGCTTAAGGGACATGCGAGAGACCCAGTACTTC. The rearrangement links TRBV7-9 to TRBJ2-5; the D gene is possibly TRBD1 (6 bases). Looked up from germline, CDR1 is SEHNR and CDR2 is FQNEAQ (reference sequence). V was clipped by 2 bases and J by 4 bases, with 11 bases between them. The CDR3 has 14 residues.

The chain is built from TRBV7-9 and TRBJ1-1; D remains unclear. V lost 5 bases and J lost 7, with 8 bases in between. The germline V gene has CDR1 SEHNR and CDR2 FQNEAQ (reference sequence). The CDR3 sequence is 11 residues long. CDR3 sequence: CASSNTLEAFF. CDR3 in DNA: TGTGCCAGCAGCAATACGCTTGAAGCTTTCTTT.

As to this clone: The same CDR3 can be traced to other DNA sequences in this sample. The chain links TRBV5-1 to TRBJ2-3; D is possibly TRBD1 (6 bases). V was shortened by 2 bases and J by 0 bases, with 10 bases between the two germline ends. Germline V gives CDR1 SGHRS, CDR2 YFSETQ. The CDR3 consists of 15 residues. CDR3 DNA sequence: TGCGCCAGCAGCTTTGGGGGCCAAAGCACAGATACGCAGTATTTT. This gives the protein CASSFGGQSTDTQYF.

In the case of this clone: Other DNA sequences in the same sample also yield this CDR3. The chain joins TRBV5-1 to TRBJ2-3; 7 positions match TRBD1. The germline V gene has CDR1 SGHRS and CDR2 YFSETQ. This CDR3 is built from 15 residues. V was clipped by 0 bases and J by 1 base; unmatched bases: 2. DNA for the CDR3: TGCGCCAGCAGCTTGGGACAGGGCGGCACAGATACGCAGTATTTT. As protein: CASSLGQGGTDTQYF.

This chain uses TRBV11-2 with TRBJ2-7; possibly TRBD2 for D (5 bases). The ends were cut back, 4 bases at V and 11 bases at J, with 15 bases in the middle. In germline, CDR1 is SGHAT, CDR2 FQNNGV. CDR3 length: 12 residues. CDR3 coding DNA: TGTGCCAGCAGCTATATCCGGGATCTAGAGTACTTC. It encodes CASSYIRDLEYF.

The chain couples TRBV4-1 to TRBJ1-1; maybe TRBD1 (6 bases). Germline loops: CDR1 MGHRA, CDR2 YSYEKL. V shed 3 bases and J shed 5 bases, with 25 bases lying between them. The CDR3 length is 18 residues. The CDR3 loop is CASSQGTQGRLRQTEAFF. Here the CDR3 DNA reads TGCGCCAGCAGCCAGGGTACTCAGGGGCGGTTGAGGCAGACTGAAGCTTTCTTT.

The chain combines TRBV2 with TRBJ1-5; D remains ambiguous. CDR1 SNHLY and CDR2 FYNNEI come from the germline V gene. The CDR3 is 12 residues long. Deletions cut 4 bases from V and 9 bases from J, with 10 bases between. CDR3 sequence reads: CASSALLGPQHF. The CDR3, as DNA: TGTGCCAGCAGTGCCCTCTTGGGGCCCCAGCATTTT.

This chain connects TRBV6-6 to TRBJ1-2; perhaps TRBD1 as D (5 bases). Trimming removed 4 bases at V and 8 bases at J, with 11 bases between. This CDR3 contains 12 residues. The germline CDR1 and CDR2 sequences are MNHNY and SVGAGI (reference sequence). CDR3 bases: TGTGCCAGCAGTTCCCGTAGGGACGGCTACACCTTC. This gives the protein CASSSRRDGYTF.

This rearrangement joins TRBV6-1 to TRBJ1-2; D remains ambiguous. The CDR3 sequence is 11 residues long. CDR1 MNHNS and CDR2 SASEGT come from the germline V gene. The V and J ends lost 3 bases and 8 bases respectively, with 7 bases between them. CDR3 residues: CASSDSPGYTF. The DNA of the CDR3 is TGTGCCAGCAGTGACAGCCCAGGCTACACCTTC.

Concerning this clone: Within the sample, other DNA sequences also encode this same CDR3. The chain is built from TRBV6-6 and TRBJ2-5, with a possible D match to TRBD2 (6 bases). Germline V gene sequence: CDR1 MNHNY, CDR2 SVGAGI (reference sequence). The CDR3 runs 13 residues. The V and J ends lost 2 bases and 3 bases respectively, with 7 bases between them. CDR3 protein: CASSYGGEETQYF. DNA for the CDR3: TGTGCCAGCAGTTACGGCGGGGAAGAGACCCAGTACTTC.

On this clone: Other DNA sequences in this specimen translate into the identical CDR3. The rearrangement uses TRBV6-5 and TRBJ1-2, with 10 bases lining up with TRBD1. The CDR3 length is 14 residues. Looked up from germline, CDR1 is MNHEY and CDR2 is SVGAGI. The V and J ends lost 6 bases and 4 bases, in that order; junction bases with no gene match: 5. CDR3 sequence: CASSTGTGVYGYTF. The CDR3 region has the DNA TGTGCCAGCAGCACCGGGACAGGGGTCTATGGCTACACCTTC.

The chain combines TRBV4-2 with TRBJ2-7; possibly TRBD2 for D (6 bases). Trimming pared 4 bases from V and 0 bases from J, leaving 13 bases between. Germline V gene data show CDR1 as LGHNA and CDR2 as YNFKEQ. The CDR3 extends over 15 amino acids. The CDR3 sequence: CASSPGVGSSYEQYF. CDR3 DNA sequence: TGTGCCAGCAGCCCGGGGGTGGGGAGCTCCTACGAGCAGTACTTC.

The chain joins TRBV18 to TRBJ2-1; TRBD1 matches 7 bases. The CDR3 totals 16 residues. CDR1 and CDR2 from the germline V gene are KGHSH and LQKENI. The junction had 4 bases not matched to a gene; V was cut back by 0 bases and J by 2 bases. The CDR3 DNA is TGTGCCAGCTCACCACCGAAAGGGGGCACCTACAATGAGCAGTTCTTC. Its protein is CASSPPKGGTYNEQFF.

The gene calls are TRBV10-2 and TRBJ1-2; D is undetermined. CDR1 and CDR2 (germline): WSHSY, SAAADI. This CDR3 comprises 14 residues. V lost 11 bases, J lost 5 bases, and 21 bases lay in between. The CDR3 here is CAFLRKGFRYGYTF. The CDR3 DNA reads TGCGCCTTTCTCCGGAAAGGGTTTCGGTATGGCTACACCTTC.